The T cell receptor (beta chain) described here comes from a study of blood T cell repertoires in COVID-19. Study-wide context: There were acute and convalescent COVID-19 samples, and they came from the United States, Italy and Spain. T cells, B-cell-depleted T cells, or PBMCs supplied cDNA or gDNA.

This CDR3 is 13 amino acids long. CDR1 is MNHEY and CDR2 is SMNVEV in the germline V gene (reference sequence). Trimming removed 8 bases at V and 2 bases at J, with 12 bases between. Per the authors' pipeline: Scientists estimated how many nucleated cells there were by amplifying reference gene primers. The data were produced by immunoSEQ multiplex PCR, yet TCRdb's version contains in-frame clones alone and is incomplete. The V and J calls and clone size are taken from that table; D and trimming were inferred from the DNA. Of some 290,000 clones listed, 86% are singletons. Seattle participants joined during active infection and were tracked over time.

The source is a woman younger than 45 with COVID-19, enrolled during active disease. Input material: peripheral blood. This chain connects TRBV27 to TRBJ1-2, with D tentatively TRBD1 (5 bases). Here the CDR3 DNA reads TGTGCCAGCGGCCTGGGGCCCAACTATGGCTACACCTTC. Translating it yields CASGLGPNYGYTF.